This T cell receptor (beta chain) was retrieved from a study of cytomegalovirus exposure and HLA in healthy donors. This clone occurred a few times. No antigen is known for it. 13 Jbeta primers and 60 Vbeta primers were used for the PCR. Repertoires were generated with immunoSEQ multiplex PCR, while TCRdb's copy carries only in-frame clones and drops some. The table records about 96,000 clones, approximately 74% of them present only once. The J segment lost 0 bases and the V segment lost 7 bases, leaving 6 bases of the junction unmatched. The germline CDR1 and CDR2 sequences are MDHEN and SYDVKM. This CDR3 has 15 residues. The study, taken as a whole, reports: A prior analysis recorded that most TCR beta V segments were productive about 87% or about 30% of the time. As a later analysis showed, a missense DCLRE1C variant was linked to trimming of TCR beta V- and J-genes.

The chain has TRBV28 and TRBJ2-1; 7 bases are a match to TRBD1. The TCR originated in a woman between 65 and 79 years old in good health and CMV-seropositive. Sequenced sample: PBMCs. CDR3 nucleotides: TGTGCCAGCACCGGGACAGCCGGCTCCTACAATGAGCAGTTCTTC. Its translation is CASTGTAGSYNEQFF.